What follows is one T cell receptor (beta chain) and its context. Its antigen is as yet unknown. The CDR3 is 16 residues long. Trimming removed 0 bases from V and 10 bases from J; junction bases left unmatched: 8. Germline values: CDR1 LGHNA, CDR2 YNFKEQ. The data were obtained in a study of OX40 agonist ivuxolimab in advanced cancers. The overall study: Dose-escalation patients were diagnosed with hepatocellular carcinoma, melanoma, renal cell cancer or head and neck cancer. Study observations and caveats: Compared with CD4+, CD8+ T cells on average had more expanded clones.

Sequencing used immunoSEQ multiplex PCR; TCRdb keeps in-frame clones, though not all of them. This sample has 70,000 to 95,000 clones, with around 85% found just once. This rearrangement joins TRBV4-2 to TRBJ2-1, with 11 bases that match TRBD2. The TCR comes from an adult with an advanced solid tumor such as melanoma, head and neck, liver or kidney cancer. Sample: CD4+ or CD8+ T cells sorted from blood, taken in a trial of the OX40 agonist ivuxolimab. The CDR3 DNA sequence: TGTGCCAGCAGCCAAGATTTCACTAGCGGGAGTCACGAGCAGTTCTTC. It is translated as CASSQDFTSGSHEQFF.